The 17 T cell receptor beta chains listed next were all sequenced from one sample in a study of T-cell reconstitution after alpha-beta-depleted transplantation in children. Researchers prepared the TCRbeta library using unique molecular identifiers, the study reports. TCRdb passed the PCR reads through MiXCR, listing each CDR3 protein once. The repertoire holds a few hundred thousand distinct CDR3 sequences, with roughly 18% as singletons. The sample consisted of PBMCs from the stem cell graft donor, taken from the stem cell graft. Receptors were obtained from a human donor who donated a stem cell graft to a child with acute lymphoblastic leukemia.

The V call is TRBV12-3 or TRBV12-4, the J call TRBJ2-3, with 10 bases identical to TRBD1. This CDR3 is 17 amino acids long. V was pared by 5 bases and J by 2 bases, with 10 bases of the junction left unmatched. The chain's CDR3 is CASSLRAGTGATDTQYF. The CDR3 nucleotides read TGTGCCAGCAGTCTTAGGGCGGGGACAGGGGCCACAGATACGCAGTATTTT.

This clonotype has more than one count but fewer than ten. This chain uses TRBV20-1 with TRBJ2-1; D is unresolved. Trimming removed 3 bases at V and 10 bases at J, with 13 bases between. The germline gives CDR1 DFQATT, CDR2 SNEGSKA (reference sequence). CDR3 size: 12 residues. Here the CDR3 DNA reads TGCAGTGCTAGCGAGGCGGTTCGAGAGCAGTTCTTC. Protein: CSASEAVREQFF.

The chain uses TRBV5-1 and TRBJ2-7, with D perhaps TRBD1 (5 bases). The CDR3 runs 13 residues. Trimming took off 3 bases at V and 4 bases at J, with 11 bases between the two ends. The germline V gene encodes CDR1 SGHRS and CDR2 YFSETQ. As DNA, the CDR3 is TGCGCCAGCAGCTGGGCAGGGAAGTACGAGCAGTACTTC. Protein: CASSWAGKYEQYF. The variable domain in full, with the rest retrieved from reference TRBV5-1 and TRBJ2-7, is KAGVTQTPRYLIKTRGQQVTLSCSPISGHRSVSWYQQTPGQGLQFLFEYFSETQRNKGNFPGRFSGRQFSNSRSEMNVSTLELGDSALYLCASSWAGKYEQYFGPGTRLTVT.

CDR3 sequence (DNA): TGTGCCAGCAGCTACCTGGCTAGCGGGAGCGGAGATACGCAGTATTTT. It translates to CASSYLASGSGDTQYF. The chain recombines TRBV12-3 or TRBV12-4 with TRBJ2-3; the match to TRBD2 covers 10 bases. The CDR3 is 16 amino acids. V gave up 6 bases and J gave up 5 bases; unmatched junction bases: 11.

This clonotype was counted a few times. The chain couples TRBV9 to TRBJ2-7, with 9 bases fitting TRBD2. The CDR3 has 14 amino acids. CDR1 and CDR2 from the germline V gene are SGDLS and YYNGEE. Trimming took 5 bases from V and 3 from J; bases not matched to a gene: 6. The CDR3, as DNA: TGTGCCAGCAGTGCGGGGGGGGCGGGCTACGAGCAGTACTTC. Translating gives CASSAGGAGYEQYF.

This rearrangement joins TRBV7-3 to TRBJ2-1, with D possibly matching TRBD2 (6 bases). This CDR3 has 15 residues. Trimming removed 5 bases from V and 3 bases from J, with 14 bases in between. Germline CDR1 is SGHTA and CDR2 is FQGTGA. The CDR3, as DNA: TGTGCCAGCAGCCTAGGACTAACCTACTACAATGAGCAGTTCTTC. Its translation: CASSLGLTYYNEQFF.

The J gene is TRBJ2-1, the V gene TRBV2; D possibly corresponds to TRBD2 (6 bases). V was pared by 6 bases and J by 4 bases, with 13 bases between. Germline V gives CDR1 SNHLY, CDR2 FYNNEI. The CDR3 is made up of 14 amino acids. The DNA for the CDR3 is TGTGCCAGCAGAGGTAGCGGAGGATACAATGAGCAGTTCTTC. This gives the protein CASRGSGGYNEQFF.

In its sample, this clonotype was seen a few times. The V and J genes are TRBV29-1 and TRBJ2-1; D is perhaps TRBD2 (5 bases). V shed 6 bases and J shed 2 bases, with 20 bases lying between them. From germline, CDR1 is SQVTM and CDR2 ANQGSEA. The CDR3 has 16 amino acids. In DNA form, the CDR3 reads TGCAGCGTGTTTCCCTGGGGTGCGGGTACCTACAATGAGCAGTTCTTC. As protein: CSVFPWGAGTYNEQFF.

This chain joins TRBV13 and TRBJ2-1; D may be TRBD1 (6 bases). V dropped 3 bases and J dropped 9 bases, with 33 bases sitting between them. Germline CDR1 reads PRHDT; CDR2 reads FYEKMQ (reference sequence). The CDR3 loop spans 20 amino acids. The CDR3 loop reads CASSFRGGASRKGATGEQFF. The CDR3 region has the DNA TGTGCCAGCAGCTTCCGAGGGGGTGCGTCTAGGAAAGGGGCCACGGGTGAGCAGTTCTTC.

The chain carries TRBV5-1 and TRBJ1-2, with D perhaps matching TRBD1 (6 bases). CDR1 SGHRS and CDR2 YFSETQ come from the germline V gene. Trimming took off 5 bases at V and 4 bases at J, with 12 bases between the two ends. This CDR3 is built from 13 residues. CDR3 region: CASSLNRAYGYTF. DNA for the CDR3: TGCGCCAGCAGTCTGAACAGGGCCTATGGCTACACCTTC.

There are a few counts of this clonotype. The chain recombines TRBV6-5 with TRBJ1-1; D gene uncertain. The CDR3 spans 15 residues. Looked up from germline, CDR1 is MNHEY and CDR2 is SVGAGI. V shed 0 bases and J shed 4 bases, with 12 bases lying between them. The CDR3: CASSYSIVRATEAFF. CDR3 bases: TGTGCCAGCAGTTACTCGATCGTCCGGGCCACTGAAGCTTTCTTT.

The J gene is TRBJ1-5, the V gene TRBV5-1; no clear D gene. The germline gives CDR1 SGHRS, CDR2 YFSETQ. Trimming shortened V by 7 bases and J by 0 bases, and 5 bases separated the two germline ends. The CDR3 consists of 12 residues. Written as DNA, the CDR3 is TGCGCCAGCGCCTGTAGCAATCAGCCCCAGCATTTT. Protein product: CASACSNQPQHF.

This clonotype was seen only a few times. This sequence joins TRBV7-8 and TRBJ2-1; D is perhaps TRBD2 (5 bases). Germline-derived CDR1 and CDR2 are SGHVS and FQNEAQ. V was clipped by 7 bases and J by 7 bases, with 20 bases between them. The CDR3 loop spans 15 amino acids. CDR3 DNA sequence: TGTGCCAGCACCACCCTGTTCCCCACGGGGAATGAGCAGTTCTTC. Its protein is CASTTLFPTGNEQFF.

This clonotype occurred a few times. The chain links TRBV20-1 to TRBJ2-5; D unresolved. The CDR3 is 15 amino acids. The germline V gene has CDR1 DFQATT and CDR2 SNEGSKA (reference sequence). V was trimmed by 0 bases and J by 1 base, leaving 12 bases between them. The CDR3 loop reads CSARDGRVSQETQYF. The CDR3, as DNA: TGCAGTGCTAGAGATGGAAGAGTTTCCCAAGAGACCCAGTACTTC.

This clonotype was seen a handful of times. The chain carries TRBV7-9 and TRBJ2-1; no clear D gene. CDR1 SEHNR and CDR2 FQNEAQ come from the germline V gene (reference sequence). V lost 6 bases and J lost 10, with 10 bases in between. The CDR3 length is 11 residues. CDR3 bases: TGTGCCAGCAGGGCTATGGAGGAGCAGTTCTTC. Protein sequence: CASRAMEEQFF.

The chain joins TRBV5-1 to TRBJ2-5; D is ambiguous. Germline V lookup: CDR1 SGHRS, CDR2 YFSETQ. The germline V and J ends were trimmed by 1 base and 5 bases, with 12 bases remaining between them. The CDR3 has 14 amino acids. The CDR3, as DNA: TGCGCCAGCAGCTTGTATCTAGGATCGGAGACCCAGTACTTC. As protein: CASSLYLGSETQYF.

This sequence joins TRBV20-1 and TRBJ1-5; 7 nucleotides line up with TRBD1. After removal of 2 bases from V and 2 bases from J, the junction contained 6 bases not matched to a gene. This CDR3 has 15 residues. Germline V lookup: CDR1 DFQATT, CDR2 SNEGSKA (reference sequence). The CDR3: CSARNRGGGNQPQHF. The CDR3 DNA sequence: TGCAGTGCTAGAAACAGGGGAGGTGGCAATCAGCCCCAGCATTTT.